Each of the 2 T cell receptor beta chains below was sequenced from the same sample in a study of cytomegalovirus exposure and HLA in healthy donors. Here immunoSEQ multiplex PCR was the method, and the copy in TCRdb shows in-frame clones only, minus some. The data hold about 150,000 clones, with more than 70% observed a single time. The sequencing input was PBMCs. The receptors here all came from a human donor in good health.

The gene calls are TRBV28 and TRBJ1-2; 8 nucleotides match TRBD1. Germline lookup yields CDR1 MDHEN and CDR2 SYDVKM. The CDR3 is 13 amino acids. V lost 2 bases and J lost 8; bases outside the gene matches: 4. CDR3 sequence reads: CASSLQGARGYTF. The CDR3 DNA sequence: TGTGCCAGCAGTTTACAGGGGGCGCGAGGCTACACCTTC.

CDR3 protein: CASSLGWGGVTEAFF. The CDR3 DNA reads TGCGCCAGCAGCTTGGGCTGGGGCGGGGTCACTGAAGCTTTCTTT. The V call is TRBV5-1, the J call TRBJ1-1; a weak D match, TRBD1 (5 bases). Deletions cut 0 bases from V and 4 bases from J, with 13 bases between. Germline loops: CDR1 SGHRS, CDR2 YFSETQ. The CDR3 loop spans 15 amino acids.